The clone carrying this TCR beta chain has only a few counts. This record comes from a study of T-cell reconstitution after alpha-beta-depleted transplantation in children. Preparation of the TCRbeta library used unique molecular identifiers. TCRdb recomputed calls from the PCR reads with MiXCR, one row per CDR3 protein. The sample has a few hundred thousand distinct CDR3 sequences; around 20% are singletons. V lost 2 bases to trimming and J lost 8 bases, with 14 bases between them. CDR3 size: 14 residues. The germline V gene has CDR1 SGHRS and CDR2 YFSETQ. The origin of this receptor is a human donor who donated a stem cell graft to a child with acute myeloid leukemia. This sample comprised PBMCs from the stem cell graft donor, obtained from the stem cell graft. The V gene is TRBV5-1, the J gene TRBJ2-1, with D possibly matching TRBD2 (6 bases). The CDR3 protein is CASSFGGIGYEQFF. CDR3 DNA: TGCGCCAGCAGCTTCGGGGGAATCGGGTATGAGCAGTTCTTC.